This T cell receptor (beta chain) originates from a study of blood T cell repertoires in COVID-19. Study information: COVID-19 samples, acute and convalescent, were from the United States, Italy and Spain. Sources were T cells, B-cell-depleted T cells, or PBMCs; the material itself was cDNA or gDNA.

Methods used by the authors: Counts of nucleated cells, estimated from reference gene primer amplification, were obtained. This table comes from immunoSEQ multiplex PCR, and its TCRdb copy is limited to in-frame clones, with some not included. Clone size and V and J calls were adopted from that table, with D and trimming inferred from the DNA. The sample yields fewer than 500,000 clones, 75% to 90% seen once. Germline CDR1 and CDR2: KGHSH and LQKENI. There are 13 residues in the CDR3. The ends lost 2 bases at V and 7 bases at J; junction bases unmatched: 2. Remarks on this clone: Other DNA sequences in the sample encode the same CDR3.

The sequenced sample was peripheral blood. The sequence derives from a woman in her 30s with active or convalescent COVID-19. V is TRBV18 and J is TRBJ1-2, with 9 bases that match TRBD1. For the CDR3, the DNA is TGTGCCAGCTCACCAGGACAGGGGAGTGGCTACACCTTC. It codes for CASSPGQGSGYTF.